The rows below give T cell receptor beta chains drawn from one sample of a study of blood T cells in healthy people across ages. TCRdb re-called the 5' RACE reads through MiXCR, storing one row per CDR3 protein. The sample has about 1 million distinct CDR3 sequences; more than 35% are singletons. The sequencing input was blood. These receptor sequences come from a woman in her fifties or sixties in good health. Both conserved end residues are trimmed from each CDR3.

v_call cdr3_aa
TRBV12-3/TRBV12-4 ASSFYVGGTYEQY
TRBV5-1 ASSLADSVSLEQY
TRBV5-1 ASSLSPGGSGETQY
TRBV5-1 ASSPEAGGLSEQF
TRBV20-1 SASLTGTNSYEQY
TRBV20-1 SARGAPGETQY
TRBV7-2 ASSALAWGEQY
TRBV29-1 SVEPLRQGAASRVMNTEAF
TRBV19 ASSIQGPYEQY
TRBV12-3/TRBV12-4 ASSPHAGLYNEQF
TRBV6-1 ASPDPNRAEAF
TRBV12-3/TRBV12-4 ASSTISYTEAF
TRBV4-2 ASSQDYEVNTEAF
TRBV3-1 ASSQEWRDTDTQY
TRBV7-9 ASSLHPQGPHF
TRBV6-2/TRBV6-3 ASRPIRWNDEQY
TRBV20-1 SAEKDSTDTQY
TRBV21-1 ASSFRRALRFIIYEQY
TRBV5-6 ASSLEEGAAYNEQF
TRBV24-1 ATIPAENNEQF
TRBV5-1 ASRSTGAYEQY
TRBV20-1 SASDLRDRFKNQPQH
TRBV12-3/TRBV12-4 ASSFSGNNEKLF
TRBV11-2 ASSLGAFLGEQF
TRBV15 ATSRAPSSEQF
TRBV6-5 ASSPQGALPDTQY